The rows below give T cell receptor beta chains drawn from one sample of a study of read filtering for tumor transcriptome and immune sequencing. TCRdb re-derived calls from the reads in MiXCR, one entry per CDR3 protein. Of around 26,000 distinct CDR3 sequences in the sample, around 15% were seen once. Sequenced material: a population of CD138-negative cells sorted from bone marrow. These TCRs come from a donor aged 40 or over with multiple myeloma. The conserved cysteine and the conserved F or W are not part of the CDR3 here. Fields, in order: J gene, D gene, V gene, CDR3 protein. The D gene is left open where the match is weak.

>TRBJ1-1|NA|TRBV18
ASSPGLLPRTF
>TRBJ2-6|NA|TRBV13
ASSTYSGANVLT
>TRBJ2-2|TRBD1|TRBV2
ASSELQGHTGELF
>TRBJ2-5|NA|TRBV7-2
ASSPMETQY
>TRBJ2-1|TRBD2|TRBV7-3
ASSASGRYNEQF
>TRBJ2-3|TRBD1|TRBV29-1
SGRQGTGAHTDTQY
>TRBJ1-1|NA|TRBV6-5
ASRIPGDSTEAF
>TRBJ1-4|NA|TRBV10-3
AISESGGQPEKLF
>TRBJ2-1|NA|TRBV20-1
SARPHVGGSAEQF
>TRBJ2-3|TRBD2|TRBV7-8
ASSSSGSVTDTQY
>TRBJ2-2|TRBD1|TRBV5-4
ASSLESDRGTGELF
>TRBJ2-2|TRBD1|TRBV10-3
AISEISQGAGGELF
>TRBJ2-5|TRBD1|TRBV6-5
ASSYAGQGVETQY
>TRBJ1-1|NA|TRBV7-9
ASSLVLGYTEAF
>TRBJ2-2|TRBD2|TRBV6-1
ASITGTSGRIGELF
>TRBJ2-2|NA|TRBV7-9
ASSLFGGGRGTGELF
>TRBJ1-5|TRBD1|TRBV29-1
SASSGGDQPQH
>TRBJ2-2|NA|TRBV12-5
ASGLDTAGELF
>TRBJ1-1|TRBD1|TRBV18
ASSPDRGSAEAF
>TRBJ2-7|NA|TRBV19
ASSISPGSSYEQY
>TRBJ2-7|TRBD2|TRBV6-5
ASSSRSSGGSYEQY
>TRBJ1-1|TRBD1|TRBV6-6
ASSITGGGEAF
>TRBJ2-3|NA|TRBV6-5
ASSYSNTDTQY
>TRBJ2-2|TRBD1|TRBV7-3
ASSWDRGTGELF
>TRBJ2-3|TRBD2|TRBV7-8
ASSLALDLAGASTDTQY
>TRBJ2-1|NA|TRBV5-1
ASRALADNEQF
>TRBJ2-1|TRBD2|TRBV20-1
SASPGLAGGTHEQF
>TRBJ1-6|NA|TRBV28
ASSGPQDTYNSPLH
>TRBJ2-1|TRBD2|TRBV5-1
ASSSAREGLGEQF
>TRBJ1-1|NA|TRBV12-3/TRBV12-4
ASSRGQPQGTEAF
>TRBJ2-1|TRBD2|TRBV30
AWTRTSSYNEQF
>TRBJ2-7|NA|TRBV9
ASSKGRQDSYEQY
>TRBJ2-4|TRBD1|TRBV10-3
AISQNPTGQGSQNIQY
>TRBJ2-7|TRBD2|TRBV20-1
SAGTSGSYEQY
>TRBJ1-1|NA|TRBV20-1
SAPSGYTEAF
>TRBJ2-1|TRBD2|TRBV19
ASSFGTSNEQF
>TRBJ2-5|NA|TRBV10-2
ASGGDRTQY
>TRBJ2-2|NA|TRBV11-2
ASSLVGGYTGELF
>TRBJ2-7|TRBD1|TRBV4-1
ASSQVGDRRHEQY
>TRBJ2-5|NA|TRBV6-6
ASSYLRDEETQY
>TRBJ2-4|TRBD2|TRBV20-1
SAKPGLAGVADIQY
>TRBJ2-5|NA|TRBV7-9
ASSFMNFQETQY
>TRBJ2-7|TRBD2|TRBV2
ASSNGLAGLYFSP